Below, 28 T cell receptor beta chains from the same sample are listed, as sequenced in a study of T cell repertoires in cytomegalovirus infection. No cognate antigen is known for these TCRs. TCRdb ran MiXCR on the reads and lists one entry per CDR3 protein. The sample consists of about 270,000 distinct CDR3 sequences, 20% to 25% of them appearing once. The input for sequencing was cultured PBMCs, taken from culture after CMV antigen stimulation. Receptors were obtained from a human donor in good health (CMV status not recorded). Some clones in this sample may be carry-over from other donors' samples.

This clonotype was detected only once. CDR3 sequence reads: CASSLSTGGRTEAFF. In nucleotides, the CDR3 is TGCGCCAGCAGCTTGAGTACAGGGGGTAGGACTGAAGCTTTCTTT. V usage is TRBV5-1 and J usage is TRBJ1-1; 8 bases agree with TRBD1. The CDR3 length is 15 residues. CDR1 is SGHRS, CDR2 YFSETQ, per germline. With V trimmed by 1 base and J by 5 bases, 7 bases remained unmatched.

This clonotype was seen a few times. This chain uses TRBV12-3 or TRBV12-4 with TRBJ1-1, with 8 bases aligning to TRBD1. With V trimmed by 7 bases and J by 6 bases, 25 bases remained unmatched. The CDR3 loop spans 19 amino acids. The CDR3 nucleotides read TGTGCCAGCACCCTACGGGGCAGGGGGCTCGTGGGTTTTACGGCTGAAGCTTTCTTT. It translates to CASTLRGRGLVGFTAEAFF.

The table lists this clonotype with many counts. The chain carries TRBV11-3 and TRBJ2-3; 13 positions match TRBD2. Germline lookup yields CDR1 SGHNT and CDR2 YENEEA. Germline trimming cut 2 bases from V and 6 bases from J; bases unmatched to any gene: 8. The CDR3 extends over 17 amino acids. CDR3 in amino acids: CASSLSGLAGVRDTQYF. The DNA for the CDR3 is TGTGCCAGCAGCTTAAGCGGACTAGCGGGAGTACGGGATACGCAGTATTTT.

This clonotype has a handful of counts. This chain connects TRBV28 to TRBJ1-4; D possibly corresponds to TRBD1 (6 bases). Germline CDR1 reads MDHEN; CDR2 reads SYDVKM. The CDR3 contains 14 residues. Trimming stripped 6 bases from V and 5 bases from J, with 13 bases between. CDR3 sequence (DNA): TGTGCCAGCAGACGCCAGGGGACGAATGAAAAACTGTTTTTT. Amino acid sequence: CASRRQGTNEKLFF.

For the CDR3, the DNA is TGTGCCAGCAGGGCACAGGAGGGTGAAGCTTTCTTT. Amino acids: CASRAQEGEAFF. The chain joins TRBV12-3 or TRBV12-4 to TRBJ1-1; perhaps TRBD1 as D (5 bases). The CDR3 has 12 residues. Trimming removed 6 bases at V and 7 bases at J, with 12 bases between.

The chain links TRBV28 to TRBJ2-1, with D possibly called TRBD1 or TRBD2 (7 bases each). Germline V gene lookup returns CDR1 MDHEN and CDR2 SYDVKM. The CDR3 consists of 16 residues. Trimming stripped 1 base from V and 1 base from J, with 11 bases between. This chain's CDR3 is CASSLFQGGSYNEQFF. The DNA for the CDR3 is TGTGCCAGCAGTTTATTTCAGGGGGGGTCCTACAATGAGCAGTTCTTC.

The chain carries TRBV7-9 and TRBJ1-1; 8 bases match TRBD1. The CDR3 spans 14 residues. Germline CDR1 and CDR2: SEHNR and FQNEAQ (reference sequence). V shed 5 bases and J 4 bases; nucleotides not matched to a gene: 6. In DNA, the CDR3 is TGTGCCAGCAGCGCCGGACAGGGAGGCACTGAAGCTTTCTTT. Protein sequence: CASSAGQGGTEAFF.

This clonotype appeared a few times. This chain links TRBV11-2 with TRBJ1-1; TRBD1 might be the D (5 bases). This CDR3 has 14 amino acids. The germline V gene has CDR1 SGHAT and CDR2 FQNNGV. The V and J ends lost 1 base and 3 bases respectively, with 9 bases between them. The CDR3 bases are TGTGCCAGCAGCTTAGTTCGGGGGTACACTGAAGCTTTCTTT. It encodes CASSLVRGYTEAFF.

This clonotype came up many times. The V and J genes are TRBV7-2 and TRBJ2-5, with TRBD1 matching over 7 bases. The V and J ends lost 1 base and 2 bases, in that order; junction bases with no gene match: 4. The CDR3 consists of 15 residues. Germline V gene data show CDR1 as SGHTA and CDR2 as FQGNSA. The DNA for the CDR3 is TGTGCCAGCAGCTTAGTTGCCAGGGGGCAAGAGACCCAGTACTTC. This sequence encodes CASSLVARGQETQYF.

The chain carries TRBV20-1 and TRBJ2-1; 11 bases map to TRBD2. The germline gives CDR1 DFQATT, CDR2 SNEGSKA (reference sequence). This CDR3 spans 15 amino acids. Trimming took 5 bases from V and 8 from J; bases not matched to a gene: 11. CDR3 sequence: CSAPYSGRASDEQFF. The DNA for the CDR3 is TGCAGTGCTCCCTATAGCGGGAGGGCCAGCGATGAGCAGTTCTTC.

This rearrangement joins TRBV19 to TRBJ2-3, with 9 bases fitting TRBD1. The germline V gene encodes CDR1 LNHDA and CDR2 SQIVND (reference sequence). V was clipped by 6 bases and J by 3 bases; unmatched bases: 10. The CDR3 has 16 residues. The CDR3 is CASRRGTGSETDTQYF. CDR3 nucleotide sequence: TGTGCCAGTAGAAGAGGGACAGGGAGTGAGACAGATACGCAGTATTTT.

The genes are TRBV5-1 and TRBJ2-7; 8 bases match TRBD1. J was trimmed by 3 bases and V by 4 bases; bases with no gene match: 9. Per the germline V gene, CDR1 is SGHRS and CDR2 is YFSETQ. The CDR3 contains 15 residues. The CDR3 sequence: CASSPGQGAYYEQYF. CDR3 bases: TGCGCCAGCAGCCCAGGACAGGGTGCGTACTACGAGCAGTACTTC.

The genes are TRBV6-5 and TRBJ1-5, with no clear D. V lost 0 bases and J 4 bases, leaving 10 bases between the germline ends. Germline CDR1 reads MNHEY; CDR2 reads SVGAGI. The CDR3 runs to 15 residues. The CDR3 loop is CASSYSAGGNQPQHF. The CDR3 DNA reads TGTGCCAGCAGTTACTCGGCAGGAGGGAATCAGCCCCAGCATTTT.

The genes are TRBV4-3 and TRBJ2-3; possible D gene TRBD1, 5 bases. The CDR3 is 15 amino acids. V shed 0 bases and J shed 0 bases, with 7 bases lying between them. CDR1 is LGHNA, CDR2 YSLEER, per germline. The CDR3 is CASSQDRQSTDTQYF. Written as DNA, the CDR3 is TGCGCCAGCAGCCAAGACCGACAGAGCACAGATACGCAGTATTTT.

A few counts support this clonotype. This chain connects TRBV29-1 to TRBJ1-2; no reliable D call. The CDR3 runs to 11 residues. V lost 5 bases to trimming and J lost 0 bases, with 4 bases between them. CDR1 is SQVTM and CDR2 is ANQGSEA in the germline V gene. The CDR3, as DNA: TGCAGCGTTAGTGCTAACTATGGCTACACCTTC. Protein: CSVSANYGYTF.

This clonotype was observed a few times. This chain uses TRBV18 with TRBJ2-1; D not certain. V was cut by 3 bases and J by 7 bases, with 13 bases left in between. The CDR3 runs 14 residues. Germline V gives CDR1 KGHSH, CDR2 LQKENI. The DNA of the CDR3 is TGTGCCAGCTCACCCCCGGTTCCAAAGAATGAGCAGTTCTTC. Amino acids: CASSPPVPKNEQFF.

This clonotype has just a few counts. This chain uses TRBV5-8 with TRBJ2-2; 8 positions match TRBD1. V was clipped by 0 bases and J by 7 bases; unmatched bases: 5. Germline loops: CDR1 SGHTS, CDR2 YDEGEE. This CDR3 contains 15 residues. Written as DNA, the CDR3 is TGTGCCAGCAGCTTGGTGCAGGGGGCGATCGGGGAGCTGTTTTTT. This gives the protein CASSLVQGAIGELFF.

The chain is built from TRBV27 and TRBJ1-1, with D hard to call. Trimming removed 2 bases from V and 3 bases from J, with 10 bases in between. Germline CDR1 is MNHEY and CDR2 is SMNVEV (reference sequence). The CDR3 totals 14 residues. The DNA for the CDR3 is TGTGCCAGCAGTTTAATGGGTTTGCACACTGAAGCTTTCTTT. As protein: CASSLMGLHTEAFF.

V gene TRBV19 combines with J gene TRBJ2-3; 7 bases line up with TRBD2. The CDR3 contains 14 residues. Germline V gene lookup returns CDR1 LNHDA and CDR2 SQIVND (reference sequence). The J segment lost 1 base and the V segment lost 7 bases, leaving 5 bases of the junction unmatched. CDR3 protein: CASKTAGGTDTQYF. The CDR3 nucleotides are TGTGCCAGTAAAACGGCGGGAGGCACAGATACGCAGTATTTT.

The chain has TRBV28 and TRBJ1-4; D not resolved. Trimming stripped 10 bases from V and 7 bases from J, with 16 bases between. Germline V gives CDR1 MDHEN, CDR2 SYDVKM. This CDR3 has 13 amino acids. DNA of the CDR3: TGTGCCACGACTGCCGGCCGAGGTGAAAAACTGTTTTTT. Translation gives CATTAGRGEKLFF.

The genes are TRBV5-6 and TRBJ2-1; TRBD1 matches at 10 bases. Germline CDR1 is SGHDT and CDR2 is YYEEEE. This CDR3 spans 15 amino acids. The V gene end was trimmed by 2 bases and the J gene end by 5 bases; junction bases not matched to a gene: 4. The CDR3 reads CASSLPGQGHNEQFF. DNA of the CDR3: TGTGCCAGCAGCTTACCGGGACAGGGGCACAATGAGCAGTTCTTC.

The chain carries TRBV6-1 and TRBJ1-1; D unresolved. This CDR3 is 13 amino acids long. Germline V gene data show CDR1 as MNHNS and CDR2 as SASEGT. The V end was cut by 4 bases, the J end by 3 bases, with 9 bases between. The CDR3 DNA reads TGTGCCAGCAGTGGTGCCTGGGACACTGAAGCTTTCTTT. The encoded protein is CASSGAWDTEAFF.

The chain joins TRBV2 to TRBJ2-3, with D uncertain. CDR1 and CDR2 (germline): SNHLY, FYNNEI. Trimming removed 4 bases at V and 6 bases at J, with 11 bases between. This CDR3 has 13 amino acids. The CDR3, as DNA: TGTGCCAGCAGTGCCGTCCTTGGGGATACGCAGTATTTT. Residues: CASSAVLGDTQYF. The whole variable domain, filled in from reference TRBV2 and TRBJ2-3, reads EPEVTQTPSHQVTQMGQEVILRCVPISNHLYFYWYRQILGQKVEFLVSFYNNEISEKSEIFDDQFSVERPDGSNFTLKIRSTKLEDSAMYFCASSAVLGDTQYFGPGTRLTVL.

Many counts were recorded for this clonotype. CDR3 loop: CASSLEKGGTSGTSAFF. CDR3 nucleotides: TGTGCCAGCAGCTTAGAAAAGGGCGGGACTAGCGGGACCTCGGCGTTCTTC. The chain has TRBV7-9 and TRBJ2-1; 13 bases align to TRBD2. The CDR3 consists of 17 residues. With V trimmed by 1 base and J by 15 bases, 15 bases remained unmatched. Germline lookup yields CDR1 SEHNR and CDR2 FQNEAQ (reference sequence).

This sequence joins TRBV12-3 or TRBV12-4 and TRBJ2-1; 14 bases fit TRBD2. Trimming cost V 7 bases and J 3 bases; bases outside gene matches: 23. The CDR3 contains 22 residues. CDR3 loop: CASTHKPGGLAGVERVYNEQFF. In DNA form, the CDR3 reads TGTGCCAGCACCCATAAGCCTGGGGGACTAGCGGGAGTGGAGAGGGTCTACAATGAGCAGTTCTTC.

This clonotype was recorded many times. The chain combines TRBV7-2 with TRBJ2-7; TRBD2 is a possible D gene (6 bases). The germline V gene encodes CDR1 SGHTA and CDR2 FQGNSA. The V gene lost 4 bases and the J gene lost 5 bases, with 12 bases spanning the gap. The CDR3 runs 13 residues. CDR3 DNA: TGTGCCAGCAGCTCCCCGACTAGAAACGAGCAGTACTTC. This gives the protein CASSSPTRNEQYF. Based on the CDR3 plus reference TRBV7-2 and TRBJ2-7, the full variable domain is GAGVSQSPSNKVTEKGKDVELRCDPISGHTALYWYRQSLGQGLEFLIYFQGNSAPDKSGLPSDRFSAERTGGSVSTLTIQRTQQEDSAVYLCASSSPTRNEQYFGPGTRLTVT.

The CDR3 spells CASRGLDPPGNEQFF. Written as DNA, the CDR3 is TGTGCCAGTAGGGGGTTGGACCCCCCGGGGAATGAGCAGTTCTTC. V and J are TRBV19 and TRBJ2-1; TRBD2 might be the D (5 bases). The ends were cut back, 6 bases at V and 7 bases at J, with 19 bases in the middle. CDR1 and CDR2 (germline): LNHDA, SQIVND (reference sequence). CDR3 length: 15 residues.

The V call is TRBV7-3, the J call TRBJ2-1; D uncertain. The CDR3 runs 13 residues. V was pared by 3 bases and J by 4 bases, with 7 bases between. Germline V gene lookup returns CDR1 SGHTA and CDR2 FQGTGA. The CDR3 here is CASSFAAYNEQFF. The CDR3 DNA is TGTGCCAGCAGCTTCGCAGCTTACAATGAGCAGTTCTTC.